The present T cell receptor (beta chain) was sequenced within a study of technical replicates of blood from a handful of donors. The repertoire was sequenced with immunoSEQ multiplex PCR; TCRdb's copy has only in-frame clones and lacks some. This repertoire shows 56,000 or so clones, 90% to 95% found once; its top ten account for 3.1%. This CDR3 is built from 17 residues. V trimming: 7 bases; J trimming: 0 bases; junction bases outside the gene matches: 6. Germline assignment: CDR1 SNHLY and CDR2 FYNNEI. The source is a human donor in good health. Some clones in this sample may be carry-over from other donors' samples. The sample was PBMCs. V usage is TRBV2 and J usage is TRBJ2-6, with 10 bases aligning to TRBD1. CDR3: CASNARTGGSGANVLTF. The CDR3, as DNA: TGTGCCAGCAACGCCCGGACAGGGGGCTCTGGGGCCAACGTCCTGACTTTC.